This T cell receptor (beta chain) came from a study of Graves' ophthalmopathy and Graves' hyperthyroidism. Germline V gene lookup returns CDR1 WSHSY and CDR2 SAAADI. CDR3 size: 15 residues. Concerning this clonotype: Germline and junction disagree at one end, which may indicate a read error.

RNA transcripts were the template, and TCR beta CDR3 regions were amplified from them. The workflow started with a first-round RT-PCR run with HTBI primers and then moved on to a second-round multiplex PCR. One entry per CDR3 protein, called by TCRdb with MiXCR from the multiplex PCR reads. Of about 39,000 distinct CDR3 sequences in the sample, approximately 53% were seen once. This sequence was found in an adult woman with stable Graves' hyperthyroidism. The sample consisted of peripheral blood. The chain recombines TRBV10-2 with TRBJ2-4; 10 nucleotides agree with TRBD2. The CDR3 protein is CASSDLGLAENIQYF. The CDR3 nucleotides are TGTGCCAGCAGTGACCTAGGACTAGCGGAAAACATTCAGTACTTC.